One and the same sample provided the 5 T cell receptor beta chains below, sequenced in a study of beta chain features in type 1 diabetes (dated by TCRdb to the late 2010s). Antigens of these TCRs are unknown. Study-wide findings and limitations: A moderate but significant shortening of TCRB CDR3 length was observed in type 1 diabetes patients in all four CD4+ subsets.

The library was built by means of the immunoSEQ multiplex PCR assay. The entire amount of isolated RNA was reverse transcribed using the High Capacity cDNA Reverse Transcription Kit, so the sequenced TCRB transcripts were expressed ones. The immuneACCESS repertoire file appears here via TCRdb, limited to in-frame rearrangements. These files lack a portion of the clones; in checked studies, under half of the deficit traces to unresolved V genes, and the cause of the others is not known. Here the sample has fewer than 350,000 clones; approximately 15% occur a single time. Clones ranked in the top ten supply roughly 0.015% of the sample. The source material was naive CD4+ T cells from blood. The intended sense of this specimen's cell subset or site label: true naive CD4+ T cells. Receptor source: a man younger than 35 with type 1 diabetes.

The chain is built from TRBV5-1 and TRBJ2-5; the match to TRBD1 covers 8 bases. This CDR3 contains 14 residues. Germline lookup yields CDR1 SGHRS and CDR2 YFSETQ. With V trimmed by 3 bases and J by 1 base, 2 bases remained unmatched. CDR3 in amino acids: CASSYDRGQETQYF. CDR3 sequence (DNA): TGCGCCAGCAGCTACGACAGGGGCCAAGAGACCCAGTACTTC.

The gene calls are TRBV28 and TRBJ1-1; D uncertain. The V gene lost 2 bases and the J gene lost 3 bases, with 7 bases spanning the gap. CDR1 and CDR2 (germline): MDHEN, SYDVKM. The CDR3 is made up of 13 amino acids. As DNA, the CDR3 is TGTGCCAGCAGTTTACCCAGTTACACTGAAGCTTTCTTT. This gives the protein CASSLPSYTEAFF.

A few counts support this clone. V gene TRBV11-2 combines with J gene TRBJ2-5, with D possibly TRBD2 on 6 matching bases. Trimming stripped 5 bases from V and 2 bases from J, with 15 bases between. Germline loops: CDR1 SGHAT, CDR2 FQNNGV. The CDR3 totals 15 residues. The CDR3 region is CASSTRGGIQETQYF. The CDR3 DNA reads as TGTGCCAGCAGCACCCGTGGAGGGATACAAGAGACCCAGTACTTC.

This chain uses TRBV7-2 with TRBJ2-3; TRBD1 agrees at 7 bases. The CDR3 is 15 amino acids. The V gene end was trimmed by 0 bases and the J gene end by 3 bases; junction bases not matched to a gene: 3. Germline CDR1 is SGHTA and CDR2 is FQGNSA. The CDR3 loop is CASSLAGGVTDTQYF. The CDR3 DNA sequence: TGTGCCAGCAGCTTAGCAGGGGGCGTGACAGATACGCAGTATTTT.

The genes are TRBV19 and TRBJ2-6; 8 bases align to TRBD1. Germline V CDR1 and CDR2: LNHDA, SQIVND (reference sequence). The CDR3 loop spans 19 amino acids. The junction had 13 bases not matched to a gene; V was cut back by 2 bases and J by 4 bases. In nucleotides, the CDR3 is TGTGCCAGTAGTATAAGAGGGGGACAGGCCTTTAGGGGGGCCAACGTCCTGACTTTC. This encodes CASSIRGGQAFRGANVLTF.